The 27 T cell receptor beta chains below all came from one sample that was sequenced in a study of blood T cell repertoires in COVID-19. Produced via immunoSEQ multiplex PCR; TCRdb's table is partial and in-frame only. The table has 250,000 to 300,000 clones, 80% to 90% seen once. The sequencing input was PBMCs or T cells enriched from blood (not recorded which). These receptors were collected from a man aged 25-45 years with acute COVID-19.

This clone came up a few times. The same CDR3 also results from other DNA sequences found in this sample. The chain uses TRBV6-4 and TRBJ2-2; perhaps TRBD1 as D (6 bases). The CDR3 consists of 14 residues. Trimming removed 2 bases at V and 2 bases at J, with 6 bases between. The germline gives CDR1 MRHNA, CDR2 SNTAGT. Here the CDR3 DNA reads TGTGCCAGCAGTGACGGGACAAACACCGGGGAGCTGTTTTTT. It specifies CASSDGTNTGELFF.

The rearrangement uses TRBV7-2 and TRBJ2-5, with a tentative D call TRBD1 (6 bases). The CDR3 sequence is 15 residues long. Germline values: CDR1 SGHTA, CDR2 FQGNSA. V was cut by 4 bases and J by 4 bases, with 16 bases left in between. Here the CDR3 reads CASSSLQGRRETQYF. The CDR3 region has the DNA TGTGCCAGCAGCTCTTTACAGGGCCGAAGAGAGACCCAGTACTTC.

This clone was detected a few times. The chain employs TRBV27 and TRBJ1-1; unclear D gene. CDR3 size: 14 residues. The V gene lost 5 bases and the J gene lost 5 bases, with 15 bases spanning the gap. Per the germline V gene, CDR1 is MNHEY and CDR2 is SMNVEV (reference sequence). The CDR3 sequence is CASSGGNLRTEAFF. CDR3 in DNA: TGTGCCAGCAGTGGCGGGAACTTACGTACTGAAGCTTTCTTT.

This clone has a handful of counts. This rearrangement joins TRBV5-1 to TRBJ1-3, with 9 bases aligning to TRBD1. The germline V gene encodes CDR1 SGHRS and CDR2 YFSETQ. CDR3 length equals 17 residues. J lost 3 bases, V lost 3 bases, and 10 bases had no gene match. CDR3 in amino acids: CASSSLGQGSGGNTIYF. CDR3 coding DNA: TGCGCCAGCAGCTCCCTCGGACAGGGGTCCGGTGGAAACACCATATATTTT.

The V call is TRBV10-2, the J call TRBJ1-2; a weak D match, TRBD1 (5 bases). The length of the CDR3 is 13 residues. Looked up from germline, CDR1 is WSHSY and CDR2 is SAAADI. With 8 bases removed from V and 2 bases from J, the gap between germline ends came to 12 bases. CDR3 sequence (DNA): TGCGCCAGCGGGGGGAGGAGAAACTATGGCTACACCTTC. Translation gives CASGGRRNYGYTF.

The chain uses TRBV7-2 and TRBJ1-3; D unresolved. The V gene's germline CDR1 is SGHTA and CDR2 FQGNSA. Between the trimmed V and J ends, which lost 2 bases and 7 bases, there was a span of 24 bases. CDR3 length equals 18 residues. In DNA, the CDR3 is TGTGCCAGCAGCTTAAGTTCGCGGCGGGCAAGTTCGAGGAACACCATATATTTT. As protein: CASSLSSRRASSRNTIYF. Full variable domain (rest looked up from reference TRBV7-2 and TRBJ1-3): GAGVSQSPSNKVTEKGKDVELRCDPISGHTALYWYRQSLGQGLEFLIYFQGNSAPDKSGLPSDRFSAERTGGSVSTLTIQRTQQEDSAVYLCASSLSSRRASSRNTIYFGEGSWLTVV.

The V and J genes are TRBV12-5 and TRBJ1-6; tentative D call: TRBD1 (6 bases). This CDR3 region has 13 residues. CDR1 and CDR2 from the germline V gene are LGHNT and FRNRAP. Trimming took off 7 bases at V and 9 bases at J, with 13 bases between the two ends. The CDR3 loop reads CASELTGFSPLHF. In DNA form, the CDR3 reads TGTGCTAGTGAACTAACAGGGTTTTCACCCCTCCACTTT.

This chain connects TRBV5-5 to TRBJ1-1; possibly TRBD1 for D (6 bases). The CDR3 has 14 amino acids. Germline V CDR1 and CDR2: SGHKS, YYEKEE (reference sequence). The V end was cut by 2 bases, the J end by 4 bases, with 12 bases between. The CDR3 loop is CASSFGGAGTEAFF. CDR3 DNA: TGTGCCAGCAGCTTTGGGGGGGCTGGCACTGAAGCTTTCTTT.

The rearrangement links TRBV10-2 to TRBJ1-3; TRBD1 agrees at 7 bases. The junction had 7 bases not matched to a gene; V was cut back by 2 bases and J by 0 bases. CDR1 and CDR2 from the germline V gene are WSHSY and SAAADI. The CDR3 covers 17 residues. The CDR3 loop reads CASSENWDSISGNTIYF. CDR3 bases: TGCGCCAGCAGTGAGAATTGGGACAGCATCTCTGGAAACACCATATATTTT.

The chain combines TRBV12-3 or TRBV12-4 with TRBJ1-2; D unresolved. The ends were cut back, 1 base at V and 5 bases at J, with 5 bases in the middle. The CDR3 spans 12 residues. As DNA, the CDR3 is TGTGCCAGCAGTTTAGGGACTTATGGCTACACCTTC. Translated, it gives CASSLGTYGYTF.

The rearrangement links TRBV7-2 to TRBJ2-3; TRBD1 matches 7 bases. Trimming took 5 bases from V and 4 from J; bases not matched to a gene: 6. This CDR3 comprises 14 residues. The V gene's germline CDR1 is SGHTA and CDR2 FQGNSA. Here the CDR3 reads CASSPGGRPDTQYF. CDR3 nucleotides: TGTGCCAGCAGCCCAGGGGGTAGACCAGATACGCAGTATTTT.

The rearrangement uses TRBV2 and TRBJ2-7; 10 bases map to TRBD2. V gave up 6 bases and J gave up 1 base; unmatched junction bases: 9. The CDR3 runs to 16 residues. Germline loops: CDR1 SNHLY, CDR2 FYNNEI. CDR3 sequence: CASRRDLAGVSYEQYV. The CDR3 DNA reads TGTGCCAGCAGGAGAGATCTAGCGGGGGTGTCCTACGAGCAGTACGTC.

This clone was seen once. A read error may account for a junction end that differs from germline. The chain is built from TRBV25-1 and TRBJ2-7; 10 bases align to TRBD2. This CDR3 has 12 residues. The germline V gene has CDR1 MGHDK and CDR2 SYGVNS. DNA for the CDR3: TGTGCCAGCACTACAGGGGGACTAGCGCCTGTCTTC. It encodes CASTTGGLAPVF.

The genes are TRBV29-1 and TRBJ1-2; 12 bases agree with TRBD1. Germline values: CDR1 SQVTM, CDR2 ANQGSEA. This CDR3 comprises 15 residues. The V and J ends lost 6 bases and 3 bases, in that order; junction bases with no gene match: 8. CDR3 DNA sequence: TGCAGCGTGGATGGGACAGGGGGCCTTGACTATGGCTACACCTTC. Translating gives CSVDGTGGLDYGYTF.

For this clone: Compared with germline, one end of the junction differs, possibly owing to a read error. The chain is built from TRBV29-1 and TRBJ1-1; 7 nucleotides agree with TRBD1. This CDR3 comprises 14 residues. Germline CDR1 SQVTM, CDR2 ANQGSEA. The CDR3 protein is CSVEDPGTVTGAFF. Here the CDR3 DNA reads TGCAGCGTTGAAGATCCCGGGACAGTCACTGGAGCTTTCTTT.

V is TRBV27 and J is TRBJ1-2, with 10 positions matching TRBD1. Germline V CDR1 and CDR2: MNHEY, SMNVEV (reference sequence). The CDR3 spans 13 residues. Trimming removed 4 bases from V and 7 bases from J; junction bases left unmatched: 3. CDR3 residues: CASSSDRGLGYTF. CDR3 DNA sequence: TGTGCCAGCAGTTCAGACAGGGGGCTTGGCTACACCTTC.

This chain's CDR3 is CASSYGLNYEQYV. The CDR3 nucleotides are TGTGCCAGCAGTTACGGACTGAACTACGAGCAGTACGTC. The rearrangement links TRBV6-2 or TRBV6-3 to TRBJ2-7; D might be TRBD2 (5 bases). V was cut by 2 bases and J by 3 bases, with 8 bases left in between. The V gene's germline CDR1 is MNHEY and CDR2 SVGEGT. This CDR3 is 13 amino acids long.

CDR3 loop: CASSLGGISQPQHF. CDR3 in DNA: TGTGCCAGCAGTTTGGGAGGGATAAGTCAGCCCCAGCATTTT. The chain joins TRBV27 to TRBJ1-5, with no clear D. Between the trimmed V and J ends, which lost 3 bases and 6 bases, there was a span of 12 bases. CDR1 and CDR2 (germline): MNHEY, SMNVEV (reference sequence). The CDR3 has 14 amino acids.

V gene TRBV9 combines with J gene TRBJ2-5; TRBD1 matches 8 bases. Germline loops: CDR1 SGDLS, CDR2 YYNGEE. The CDR3 loop spans 15 amino acids. V dropped 0 bases and J dropped 5; count of bases not matched to a gene: 6. CDR3 sequence reads: CASSVGQGAGETQYF. The CDR3 region has the DNA TGTGCCAGCAGCGTAGGGCAGGGGGCAGGGGAGACCCAGTACTTC.

There are a few counts of this clone. The chain carries TRBV12-5 and TRBJ1-2; a possible D gene is TRBD1 (5 bases). The CDR3 is 14 residues long. Germline assignment: CDR1 LGHNT and CDR2 FRNRAP. Trimming left V 1 base short and J 5 bases short, with 11 bases between. The CDR3 spells CASGLGGVLYGYTF. In nucleotides, the CDR3 is TGTGCTAGTGGTTTGGGGGGGGTTCTGTATGGCTACACCTTC.

This clone was observed a handful of times. The rearrangement joins TRBV9 to TRBJ1-1; 7 nucleotides align to TRBD1. V lost 3 bases, J lost 1 base, and 6 bases stayed unmatched. The length of the CDR3 is 15 residues. Germline V gene lookup returns CDR1 SGDLS and CDR2 YYNGEE. The CDR3 DNA is TGTGCCAGCAGCGGTCAGACAGGGAAGAACACTGAAGCTTTCTTT. As protein: CASSGQTGKNTEAFF.

V gene TRBV24-1 combines with J gene TRBJ2-3; D might be TRBD2 (6 bases). The germline gives CDR1 KGHDR, CDR2 SFDVKD. With 0 bases removed from V and 0 bases from J, the gap between germline ends came to 12 bases. CDR3 length: 17 residues. The CDR3 region is CATSDLNGGTSTDTQYF. The CDR3 region has the DNA TGTGCCACCAGTGATTTGAATGGCGGGACGAGCACAGATACGCAGTATTTT.

As concerns this clone: The junction departs from the called germline gene at one end, perhaps through a read error. J is TRBJ2-1 and V is TRBV5-1; 10 bases line up with TRBD2. There are 15 residues in the CDR3. In germline, CDR1 is SGHRS, CDR2 YFSETQ. Written as DNA, the CDR3 is TGTGCCAGCAGCTTGTATACTAGCGGGGACAATGAGCAGTTCTTC. Its protein product is CASSLYTSGDNEQFF.

This clone appeared once. V gene TRBV25-1 combines with J gene TRBJ2-3; D might be TRBD2 (6 bases). CDR1 MGHDK and CDR2 SYGVNS come from the germline V gene. The CDR3 spans 16 residues. V was clipped by 3 bases and J by 7 bases, with 20 bases between them. In DNA, the CDR3 is TGTGCCAGCAGTGAGGGTGATAGAAAGGGAGGCCATACGCAGTATTTT. It encodes CASSEGDRKGGHTQYF.

The rearrangement joins TRBV5-1 to TRBJ2-5, with D perhaps TRBD2 (6 bases). V dropped 0 bases and J dropped 2 bases, with 20 bases sitting between them. The CDR3 is made up of 18 amino acids. The germline gives CDR1 SGHRS, CDR2 YFSETQ. The CDR3 bases are TGCGCCAGCAGCTTGGGTCTAGCGCGCGCGTACGAGCAAGAGACCCAGTACTTC. It yields the protein CASSLGLARAYEQETQYF.

This sequence joins TRBV6-1 and TRBJ1-5; D is possibly TRBD1 (6 bases). From germline, CDR1 is MNHNS and CDR2 SASEGT. V was cut by 3 bases and J by 7 bases, with 10 bases left in between. The length of the CDR3 is 13 residues. The CDR3 DNA reads TGTGCCAGCAGTGACCGGGGACAACAGCCCCAGCATTTT. Its protein product is CASSDRGQQPQHF.

This clone was counted many times. This chain links TRBV6-2 or TRBV6-3 with TRBJ2-7, with 10 bases lining up with TRBD2. Unmatched junction bases numbered 0, after V lost 2 bases and J lost 2 bases. CDR3 length equals 14 residues. Germline-derived CDR1 and CDR2 are MNHEY and SVGEGT. Written as DNA, the CDR3 is TGTGCCAGCAGTTACGGGACTAGCGCCTACGAGCAGTACGTC. This encodes CASSYGTSAYEQYV.